The 5 T cell receptor beta chains in this list originate from one sample, sequenced in a study of blood T cell repertoires in COVID-19. Sequencing used immunoSEQ multiplex PCR; TCRdb keeps in-frame clones, though not all of them. This sample has about 400,000 clones, with approximately 90% found just once. Sequencing used PBMCs or T cells enriched from blood (not recorded which). The receptors derive from a woman younger than 30 with acute COVID-19.

This chain connects TRBV5-1 to TRBJ1-5, with TRBD1 as a possible D gene (6 bases). The V and J ends lost 0 bases and 2 bases respectively, with 9 bases between them. CDR1 and CDR2 from the germline V gene are SGHRS and YFSETQ. The length of the CDR3 is 15 residues. The CDR3 spells CASSLGDTGNQPQHF. In nucleotides, the CDR3 is TGCGCCAGCAGCTTGGGGGACACAGGCAATCAGCCCCAGCATTTT.

The chain carries TRBV18 and TRBJ2-7, with TRBD2 identical over 10 bases. The CDR3 is made up of 15 amino acids. CDR1 and CDR2 from the germline V gene are KGHSH and LQKENI. The junction had 4 bases not matched to a gene; V was cut back by 3 bases and J by 2 bases. DNA of the CDR3: TGTGCCAGCTCACCTTTAGCGGGAGGAGCCTACGAGCAGTACTTC. Translated, it gives CASSPLAGGAYEQYF.

V and J are TRBV3-1 (or the pseudogene TRBV3-2) and TRBJ1-2; 9 nucleotides match TRBD1. This CDR3 has 15 residues. V shed 4 bases and J 4 bases; nucleotides not matched to a gene: 7. Germline CDR1 reads LGHDT; CDR2 reads YNNKEL (reference sequence). In nucleotides, the CDR3 is TGTGCCAGCAGCCCGACCGGGACAGGGATCTATGGCTACACCTTC. Its translation: CASSPTGTGIYGYTF.

The chain links TRBV19 to TRBJ2-7; 7 bases are a match to TRBD1. The CDR3 loop spans 13 amino acids. Trimming at V came to 4 bases and at J to 4 bases, leaving 4 bases not matched to a gene. Germline values: CDR1 LNHDA, CDR2 SQIVND (reference sequence). The CDR3 nucleotides read TGTGCCAGTAGTACAGAGGACAGGTACGAGCAGTACTTC. This translates into CASSTEDRYEQYF. The whole variable domain, remainder taken from reference TRBV19 and TRBJ2-7, is DGGITQSPKYLFRKEGQNVTLSCEQNLNHDAMYWYRQDPGQGLRLIYYSQIVNDFQKGDIAEGYSVSREKKESFPLTVTSAQKNPTAFYLCASSTEDRYEQYFGPGTRLTVT.

In this sample, this clone turned up a few times. This chain links TRBV6-2 or TRBV6-3 with TRBJ1-2; D uncertain. Trimming cost V 4 bases and J 4 bases, with 10 bases left between them. Germline lookup yields CDR1 MNHEY and CDR2 SVGEGT. The CDR3 loop spans 13 amino acids. DNA of the CDR3: TGTGCCAGCAGTTCGAGCGGTAGCTATGGCTACACCTTC. As protein: CASSSSGSYGYTF.